This T cell receptor beta chain was profiled in a study of technical replicates of blood from several donors. CDR1 and CDR2 (germline): SGHAT, FQDESV (reference sequence). The V gene lost 3 bases and the J gene lost 2 bases, with 8 bases spanning the gap. The CDR3 consists of 15 residues. Repertoires were generated with immunoSEQ multiplex PCR, while TCRdb's copy carries only in-frame clones and drops some. The sample records approximately 100,000 clones, roughly 95% being singletons. Sequencing was performed on T cells isolated from PBMCs. This sequence joins TRBV11-1 and TRBJ1-6, with unresolved D. This sequence originates from a human donor in good health. CDR3 sequence (DNA): TGTGCCAGCAGCTTGGGCACGACCTATAATTCACCCCTCCACTTT. This gives the protein CASSLGTTYNSPLHF.